Listed below are T cell receptor beta chains from one sample, sequenced in a study of beta chain features in type 1 diabetes. This table comes from immunoSEQ multiplex PCR, and its TCRdb copy is limited to in-frame clones, with some not included. The sample contains hundreds of thousands of clones, over 9.5% of which appear only once. Sequencing input: naive CD4+ T cells from blood. These receptors all stem from a man in his late teens or twenties in good health. Each CDR3 is given with its conserved first and last residue. D genes are given only for firm matches. Clone size is stated in some rows and not others, as once, few, many or a class when expanded.

TRBJ2-5 few TRBV7-9 TRBD2 CASSQGLAGQETQYF TGTGCCAGCAGCCAGGGACTAGCGGGACAAGAGACCCAGTACTTC
TRBJ1-6 few TRBV30 TRBD1 CAWSGTGSLSYNSPLHF TGTGCCTGGAGCGGGACAGGAAGCCTCTCCTATAATTCACCCCTCCACTTT
TRBJ2-1 few TRBV19 NA CASSTNRVNEQFF TGTGCCAGTAGTACGAACAGGGTCAATGAGCAGTTCTTC
TRBJ2-2 few TRBV7-8 NA CASSQRTLTGELFF TGTGCCAGCAGCCAGCGGACTCTAACCGGGGAGCTGTTTTTT
TRBJ2-7 NA TRBV7-2 TRBD1 CASSVTRGSYEQYF TGTGCCAGCAGCGTAACCAGGGGGTCCTACGAGCAGTACTTC
TRBJ1-1 few TRBV30 TRBD1 CAWSVTRTGSWEAFF TGTGCCTGGAGTGTAACGCGGACAGGGAGCTGGGAAGCTTTCTTT
TRBJ2-7 NA TRBV6-1 NA CASIGFSEQYF TGTGCCAGCATTGGCTTTTCCGAGCAGTACTTC
TRBJ1-5 few TRBV28 NA CASSRRVYSNQPQHF TGTGCCAGCAGTCGCAGGGTCTATAGCAATCAGCCCCAGCATTTT
TRBJ2-3 NA TRBV11-2 NA CASSLGVRGYPENTQYF TGTGCCAGCAGCTTAGGGGTTAGGGGGTATCCCGAAAATACGCAGTATTTT
TRBJ1-2 few TRBV30 NA CACTAFYGYTF TGTGCCTGTACAGCCTTCTATGGCTACACCTTC
TRBJ2-3 few TRBV7-9 NA CASSLALAGNTDTQYF TGTGCCAGCAGCTTAGCGCTGGCGGGCAACACAGATACGCAGTATTTT
TRBJ2-2 NA TRBV4-2 NA CASSQDFVAGELFF TGTGCCAGCAGCCAAGATTTTGTGGCTGGGGAGCTGTTTTTT
TRBJ1-1 few TRBV25-1 NA CASIINFEAFF TGTGCCAGCATAATCAACTTTGAAGCTTTCTTT
TRBJ2-6 NA TRBV28 NA CASSSPGTDGSGANVLTF TGTGCCAGCAGTTCCCCCGGGACTGATGGCTCTGGGGCCAACGTCCTGACTTTC
TRBJ2-7 few TRBV19 TRBD2 CASSLAVDYEQYF TGTGCCAGTTCCCTAGCGGTAGACTACGAGCAGTACTTC
TRBJ2-3 NA TRBV7-2 NA CASSLGTGGPGTQYF TGTGCCAGCAGCCTGGGGACTGGTGGACCCGGTACGCAGTATTTT
TRBJ1-2 NA TRBV25-1 NA CASRGASTLGGYTF TGTGCCAGCAGGGGGGCCAGTACTCTAGGTGGCTACACCTTC
TRBJ2-1 few TRBV6-5 TRBD2 CASSYSVSGRYNEQFF TGTGCCAGCAGTTACTCGGTTAGCGGGAGGTACAATGAGCAGTTCTTC
TRBJ2-7 few TRBV4-1 NA CASSQDIGRQGHTYEQYF TGCGCCAGCAGCCAAGATATCGGGCGGCAGGGCCATACCTACGAGCAGTACTTC
TRBJ1-1 NA TRBV11-2 NA CASSLLFGGSTEAFF TGTGCCAGCAGCTTATTATTTGGGGGGAGCACTGAAGCTTTCTTT
TRBJ2-2 NA TRBV28 NA CASRLSGTGELFF TGTGCCAGCCGACTCTCTGGCACCGGGGAGCTGTTTTTT
TRBJ2-1 NA TRBV7-3 TRBD2 CASSGRITSGGPPSHEQFF TGTGCCAGCAGTGGTCGAATTACTAGCGGGGGGCCCCCCAGCCATGAGCAGTTCTTC
TRBJ1-1 NA TRBV5-1 TRBD1 CASSEQGDTEAFF TGCGCCAGCAGCGAACAGGGGGATACTGAAGCTTTCTTT
TRBJ2-7 few TRBV28 NA CASSLPDRGFNEQYF TGTGCCAGCAGTTTACCCGATCGGGGTTTCAACGAGCAGTACTTC
TRBJ2-1 NA TRBV2 TRBD2 CASSDLAGDYNEQFF TGTGCCAGCAGTGATCTAGCGGGGGACTACAATGAGCAGTTCTTC
TRBJ1-1 NA TRBV9 TRBD1 CASSADRDTEAFF TGTGCCAGCAGCGCCGACAGGGACACTGAAGCTTTCTTT
TRBJ2-1 few TRBV4-2 TRBD1 CASSGWGQGINEQFF TGTGCCAGCAGCGGCTGGGGACAGGGAATCAATGAGCAGTTCTTC
TRBJ2-5 NA TRBV19 TRBD1 CASSIATGVETQYF TGTGCCAGTAGTATAGCCACAGGGGTTGAGACCCAGTACTTC
TRBJ1-2 NA TRBV27 NA CASSWRAEGYGYTF TGTGCCAGCAGTTGGCGGGCGGAGGGCTATGGCTACACCTTC
TRBJ1-3 few TRBV4-3 NA CASSRDNSGNTIYF TGCGCCAGCAGCCGGGACAACTCTGGAAACACCATATATTTT